This T cell receptor (beta chain) was captured by sequencing in a study of blood T cells in healthy people across ages. Overall study: About one barcoded beta molecule was captured per two T cells (by template switching). Findings of the study overall: It was the long-lived donors that had more naive CD4+ cells and higher diversity than aged donors.

A word on this clonotype: What it recognizes is unknown.

The CDR3 extends over 16 amino acids. Germline CDR1 and CDR2: LGHNA and YSLEER. The V end was cut by 0 bases, the J end by 7 bases, with 16 bases between. Every donor provided roughly 10 milliliters of peripheral blood. Isolating PBMCs gave at least 6 million of these cells per sample. Next came a second PCR, run for 7 to 11 cycles, which used a sample-barcoded 5' primer along with a J-beta primer mix. TCRdb reprocessed the 5' RACE reads with MiXCR, giving one entry per CDR3 protein. Found here are 1 million to 1.2 million distinct CDR3 sequences, around two fifths of them singletons; the top ten hold around 13%.

This TCR was recovered from a man younger than 30 in good health. Input material: blood. The chain couples TRBV4-3 to TRBJ2-1, with D possibly TRBD2 on 5 matching bases. CDR3 sequence: CASSQENFRLANEQFF. The DNA of the CDR3 is TGCGCCAGCAGCCAAGAGAATTTTCGGCTAGCTAATGAGCAGTTCTTC.